This TCR beta chain was retrieved from a study of T cells in Graves' hyperthyroidism and ophthalmopathy. Study results and limitations: Stable hyperthyroidism was separated from ophthalmopathy by a model based on 13 V-J features.

Amplified regions were TCR beta CDR3 sequences from RNA transcripts. Initially, a first-round RT-PCR of the TCR CDR3 employed the HTBI primer set. TCRdb processed the multiplex PCR reads anew with MiXCR; each CDR3 protein has one entry. The sample carries 300,000 to 400,000 distinct CDR3 sequences, around 20% recorded once. Comments on this clonotype: What it recognizes is unknown.

V was cut by 5 bases and J by 0 bases, with 11 bases left in between. Germline V gene sequence: CDR1 MNHNS, CDR2 SASEGT. The CDR3 has 15 amino acids. The source is a woman aged 50 to 60 with Graves' hyperthyroidism. This sequence joins TRBV6-1 and TRBJ2-1; a weak D match, TRBD1 (5 bases). Sequencing was done on a sample of blood. The CDR3, as DNA: TGTGCCAGCAGTCAGGGCCTTAGCTCCTACAATGAGCAGTTCTTC. Protein sequence: CASSQGLSSYNEQFF.